This T cell receptor beta chain was observed in a study of cytomegalovirus exposure and HLA in healthy donors. For the study at large: There were some 400 genotyped donors. Of these, about 81% fell in the genetic ancestry cluster associated with self-reported Caucasian donors. Study-wide points: Clonal expansion was found to be greater in HLA-associated TCR beta chains than in equally common others in a later analysis. Earlier results showed most TCR beta V segments being productive about 87% or about 30% of the time. Most likely, a cluster of highly shared sequence variants arose as a sequencing artifact.

This CDR3 has 15 amino acids. With 5 bases removed from V and 0 bases from J, the gap between germline ends came to 8 bases. CDR1 is WSHSY and CDR2 is SAAADI in the germline V gene. PCR amplification relied on 60 Vbeta primers (plus 13 Jbeta primers). Clones were sequenced by immunoSEQ multiplex PCR, and TCRdb holds only the in-frame ones, with some missing. The sample has 180,000 or so clones; around 80% are singletons. This clone was seen a few times. The antigen remains undetermined. This clonotype was sampled from a woman in her twenties or thirties in good health and CMV-seronegative. This sequence joins TRBV10-2 and TRBJ1-6; D gene unclear. Material: PBMCs. This CDR3 is CASSLGRSYNSPLHF. CDR3 sequence (DNA): TGCGCCAGCAGTCTAGGTCGCTCCTATAATTCACCCCTCCACTTT.